This T cell receptor (beta chain) was obtained from a study of response to subunit inactivated influenza vaccine. Whole-study findings and limits: Authors suggested few new T cells are recruited by each seasonal influenza vaccination.

Trimming cost V 0 bases and J 4 bases; bases outside gene matches: 6. The CDR3 is made up of 15 amino acids. Per the germline V gene, CDR1 is DFQATT and CDR2 is SNEGSKA (reference sequence). One entry per CDR3 protein results from TCRdb running MiXCR on the RT-PCR reads. The sample lists approximately 480,000 distinct CDR3 sequences, around 9.9% seen once, with approximately 12% in the top ten. This clonotype was observed at least ten times. The target antigen is unknown. This sequence was found in a man aged 50 to 60 who received an inactivated influenza vaccine. The gene calls are TRBV20-1 and TRBJ2-1; 7 nucleotides line up with TRBD1. Source: PBMCs from blood, taken roughly 46 days after vaccination. As DNA, the CDR3 is TGCAGTGCTAGAGATGTCGGACAGGATTACAATGAGCAGTTCTTC. Its translation is CSARDVGQDYNEQFF.